This T cell receptor beta chain was found in a study of post-analysis software for immune sequencing data. This clonotype occurred a few times. The antigen remains unidentified. Carried by the TCR beta cDNA libraries were unique molecular identifiers. Input amounts of roughly 0.85 to 10 million T cells were used. These gave about 500,000 cDNA molecules, so each molecule approximated one T cell. TCRdb recomputed calls from the PCR reads with MiXCR, one row per CDR3 protein. Here the sample spans some 260,000 distinct CDR3 sequences, roughly a third being singletons. Study observations and caveats: Roughly 5 TRBV segments occurring more often in patients than controls included TRBV5-6, TRBV5-1 and TRBV20-1. Relative to controls, patients with multiple sclerosis showed significantly lower normalized Chao1 diversity. Samples made in the same batch grouped tightly together by F measure.

Trimming pared 1 base from V and 9 bases from J, leaving 13 bases between. The CDR3 runs to 14 residues. Per germline, CDR1 SGHTA and CDR2 FQGNSA. The chain carries TRBV7-2 and TRBJ2-1; unclear D gene. The clonotype comes from a girl aged 5 to 17 with multiple sclerosis. Sequencing was done on a sample of blood. CDR3 sequence: CASSLEAAPGEQFF. In nucleotides, the CDR3 is TGTGCCAGCAGCTTAGAGGCTGCCCCTGGTGAGCAGTTCTTC.